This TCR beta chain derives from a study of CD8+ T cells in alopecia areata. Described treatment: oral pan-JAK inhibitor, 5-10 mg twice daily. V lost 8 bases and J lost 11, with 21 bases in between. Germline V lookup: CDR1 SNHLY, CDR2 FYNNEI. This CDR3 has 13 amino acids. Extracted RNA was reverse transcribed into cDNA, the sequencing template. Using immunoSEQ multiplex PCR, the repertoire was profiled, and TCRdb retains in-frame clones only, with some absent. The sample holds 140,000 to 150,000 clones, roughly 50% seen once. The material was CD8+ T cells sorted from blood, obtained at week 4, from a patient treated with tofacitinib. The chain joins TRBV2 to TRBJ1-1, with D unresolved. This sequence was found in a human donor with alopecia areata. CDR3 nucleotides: TGTGCCAGCGGTAACAGTGGTGGGGAGTTGGCTTTCTTT. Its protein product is CASGNSGGELAFF.